The T cell receptor (beta chain) under discussion was sequenced for a study of CD8 T cells in ankylosing spondylitis. General observations from the study: The authors reported significant enrichment of disease-linked clones in matched ankylosing spondylitis synovial fluid. Researchers report that disease-linked clones proved CD8+ and relatively rare in peripheral blood. Some of the motif variants had earlier been found in reactive arthritis patients' fluid and blood. About 8 highly homologous variants made up a TCR beta motif, and this motif appeared characteristic of ankylosing spondylitis blood.

This clonotype appeared a few times. The target antigen is unknown. In making TCR beta libraries, quantitative 5'-RACE with molecular barcodes was used. MiXCR, run by TCRdb on the 5' RACE reads, gives a single entry per CDR3 protein. The top ten hold around 16% of the sample, which has roughly 370,000 distinct CDR3 sequences, 20% to 25% seen once. CDR1 and CDR2 (germline): SGHRS, YFSETQ. The CDR3 spans 14 residues. Trimming cost V 0 bases and J 9 bases, with 13 bases left between them. The sequence was obtained from a male donor with ankylosing spondylitis. The V call is TRBV5-1, the J call TRBJ2-1; D uncertain. Sample: blood, either unsorted or a sorted T cell fraction (not recorded which). The DNA for the CDR3 is TGCGCCAGCAGCTTGGGGCTAGATCACGGTGAGCAGTTCTTC. Its translation is CASSLGLDHGEQFF.